The 12 T cell receptor beta chains listed next were all sequenced from one sample in a study of technical replicates of blood from a handful of donors. Profiling relied on immunoSEQ multiplex PCR, and the TCRdb table lists in-frame clones only, not all of them. Of roughly 100,000 clones in the sample, 95% to 97% are singletons; the top ten hold approximately 0.38%. The specimen was T cells isolated from PBMCs. These receptors were taken from a human donor in good health.

The V gene is TRBV19, the J gene TRBJ2-1; tentative D call: TRBD2 (5 bases). V was clipped by 4 bases and J by 7 bases, with 14 bases between them. CDR1 and CDR2 (germline): LNHDA, SQIVND (reference sequence). The CDR3 runs to 14 residues. The CDR3 bases are TGTGCCAGTAGTAGTGGGCGCCCGGGGAATGAGCAGTTCTTC. This translates into CASSSGRPGNEQFF.

The chain combines TRBV29-1 with TRBJ1-1; D uncertain. The ends were cut back, 1 base at V and 11 bases at J, with 14 bases in the middle. The CDR3 length is 12 residues. The germline gives CDR1 SQVTM, CDR2 ANQGSEA. CDR3 nucleotides: TGCAGCGTTGAAGGGAAGGAGGTGAAGGCTTTCTTT. Encoded protein: CSVEGKEVKAFF.

This chain uses TRBV6-1 with TRBJ2-3; D not certain. CDR1 is MNHNS and CDR2 is SASEGT in the germline V gene. V was trimmed by 6 bases and J by 6 bases, leaving 13 bases between them. CDR3 length equals 13 residues. As DNA, the CDR3 is TGTGCCAGCAGGGTCAGTGGCCCGGATACGCAGTATTTT. Translated: CASRVSGPDTQYF.

The V gene is TRBV7-9, the J gene TRBJ2-3, with TRBD2 as a possible D gene (5 bases). This CDR3 contains 17 residues. Germline values: CDR1 SEHNR, CDR2 FQNEAQ (reference sequence). V was cut by 1 base and J by 0 bases, with 14 bases left in between. This CDR3 reads CASSLESRGVSTDTQYF. The CDR3 nucleotides read TGTGCCAGCAGCTTAGAAAGTCGGGGAGTTAGCACAGATACGCAGTATTTT.

The chain uses TRBV6-1 and TRBJ1-1; 11 bases map to TRBD1. Germline values: CDR1 MNHNS, CDR2 SASEGT. V lost 3 bases to trimming and J lost 7 bases; unmatched junction nucleotides: 1. This CDR3 has 13 residues. The CDR3 here is CASSEGQGVEAFF. CDR3 nucleotides: TGTGCCAGCAGTGAGGGACAGGGGGTTGAAGCTTTCTTT.

The chain has TRBV7-9 and TRBJ2-1, with 7 bases aligning to TRBD2. The CDR3 runs 17 residues. V trimming: 5 bases; J trimming: 3 bases; junction bases outside the gene matches: 13. Germline V gives CDR1 SEHNR, CDR2 FQNEAQ (reference sequence). CDR3: CASSPELEGRVYNEQFF. CDR3 DNA sequence: TGTGCCAGCAGCCCTGAGCTTGAAGGGAGGGTCTACAATGAGCAGTTCTTC.

This clone came up once. V is TRBV27 and J is TRBJ2-7; D may be TRBD2 (8 bases). CDR1 is MNHEY and CDR2 is SMNVEV in the germline V gene (reference sequence). V was clipped by 3 bases and J by 3 bases, with 15 bases between them. This CDR3 is 15 amino acids long. As DNA, the CDR3 is TGTGCCAGCAGTTTGCGGGGGGACAGCTTCTACGAGCAGTACTTC. Amino acids: CASSLRGDSFYEQYF.

The chain links TRBV4-2 to TRBJ2-5; D is possibly TRBD2 (6 bases). Germline V gene lookup returns CDR1 LGHNA and CDR2 YNFKEQ. Trimming left V 0 bases short and J 4 bases short, with 15 bases between. This CDR3 has 16 residues. CDR3 protein: CASSQDLIGEVETQYF. In DNA, the CDR3 is TGTGCCAGCAGCCAAGATCTAATAGGGGAGGTAGAGACCCAGTACTTC.

The rearrangement links TRBV4-3 to TRBJ2-7; D gene unclear. This CDR3 is 14 amino acids long. V lost 0 bases and J lost 1, with 7 bases in between. Germline V CDR1 and CDR2: LGHNA, YSLEER. CDR3 sequence (DNA): TGCGCCAGCAGCCAAGAGCCAGGTTCCTACGAGCAGTACTTC. Translating it yields CASSQEPGSYEQYF.

The rearrangement uses TRBV5-1 and TRBJ1-1; TRBD1 is a possible D gene (6 bases). Per the germline V gene, CDR1 is SGHRS and CDR2 is YFSETQ. The CDR3 length is 14 residues. The ends were cut back, 3 bases at V and 2 bases at J, with 11 bases in the middle. The CDR3: CASSWGGSNTEAFF. The CDR3 region has the DNA TGCGCCAGCAGCTGGGGGGGCTCAAACACTGAAGCTTTCTTT.

This sequence joins TRBV6-5 and TRBJ1-1; D is undetermined. Germline-derived CDR1 and CDR2 are MNHEY and SVGAGI. This CDR3 has 15 amino acids. V was trimmed by 0 bases and J by 1 base, leaving 9 bases between them. CDR3 amino acids: CASSYSIYSNTEAFF. CDR3 bases: TGTGCCAGCAGTTACTCAATCTATTCGAACACTGAAGCTTTCTTT.

This rearrangement joins TRBV6-1 to TRBJ2-5, with TRBD1 matching 10 bases. The germline CDR1 and CDR2 sequences are MNHNS and SASEGT. J lost 4 bases, V lost 6 bases, and 5 bases had no gene match. This CDR3 comprises 14 residues. The CDR3 reads CASSGTGAGETQYF. The DNA for the CDR3 is TGTGCCAGCAGCGGGACAGGGGCTGGAGAGACCCAGTACTTC.